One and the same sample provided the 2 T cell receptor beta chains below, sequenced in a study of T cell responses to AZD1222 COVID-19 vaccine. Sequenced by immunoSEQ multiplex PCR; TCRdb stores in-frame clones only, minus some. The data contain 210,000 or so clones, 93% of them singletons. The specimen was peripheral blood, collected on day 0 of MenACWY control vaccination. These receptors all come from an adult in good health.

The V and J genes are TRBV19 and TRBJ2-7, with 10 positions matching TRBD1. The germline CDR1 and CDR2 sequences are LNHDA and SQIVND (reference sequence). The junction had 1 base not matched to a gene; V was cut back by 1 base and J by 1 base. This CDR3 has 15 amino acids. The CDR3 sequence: CASSIGDRGSYEQYF. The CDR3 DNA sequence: TGTGCCAGTAGTATAGGGGACAGGGGATCCTACGAGCAGTACTTC.

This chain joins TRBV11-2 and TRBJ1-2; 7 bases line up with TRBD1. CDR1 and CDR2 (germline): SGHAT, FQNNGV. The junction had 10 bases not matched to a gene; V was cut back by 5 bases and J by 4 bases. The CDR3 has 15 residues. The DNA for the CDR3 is TGTGCCAGCAGCCCAACCTGGGACAGACCCTATGGCTACACCTTC. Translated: CASSPTWDRPYGYTF. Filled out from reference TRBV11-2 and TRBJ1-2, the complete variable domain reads EAGVAQSPRYKIIEKRQSVAFWCNPISGHATLYWYQQILGQGPKLLIQFQNNGVVDDSQLPKDRFSAERLKGVDSTLKIQPAKLEDSAVYLCASSPTWDRPYGYTFGSGTRLTVV.